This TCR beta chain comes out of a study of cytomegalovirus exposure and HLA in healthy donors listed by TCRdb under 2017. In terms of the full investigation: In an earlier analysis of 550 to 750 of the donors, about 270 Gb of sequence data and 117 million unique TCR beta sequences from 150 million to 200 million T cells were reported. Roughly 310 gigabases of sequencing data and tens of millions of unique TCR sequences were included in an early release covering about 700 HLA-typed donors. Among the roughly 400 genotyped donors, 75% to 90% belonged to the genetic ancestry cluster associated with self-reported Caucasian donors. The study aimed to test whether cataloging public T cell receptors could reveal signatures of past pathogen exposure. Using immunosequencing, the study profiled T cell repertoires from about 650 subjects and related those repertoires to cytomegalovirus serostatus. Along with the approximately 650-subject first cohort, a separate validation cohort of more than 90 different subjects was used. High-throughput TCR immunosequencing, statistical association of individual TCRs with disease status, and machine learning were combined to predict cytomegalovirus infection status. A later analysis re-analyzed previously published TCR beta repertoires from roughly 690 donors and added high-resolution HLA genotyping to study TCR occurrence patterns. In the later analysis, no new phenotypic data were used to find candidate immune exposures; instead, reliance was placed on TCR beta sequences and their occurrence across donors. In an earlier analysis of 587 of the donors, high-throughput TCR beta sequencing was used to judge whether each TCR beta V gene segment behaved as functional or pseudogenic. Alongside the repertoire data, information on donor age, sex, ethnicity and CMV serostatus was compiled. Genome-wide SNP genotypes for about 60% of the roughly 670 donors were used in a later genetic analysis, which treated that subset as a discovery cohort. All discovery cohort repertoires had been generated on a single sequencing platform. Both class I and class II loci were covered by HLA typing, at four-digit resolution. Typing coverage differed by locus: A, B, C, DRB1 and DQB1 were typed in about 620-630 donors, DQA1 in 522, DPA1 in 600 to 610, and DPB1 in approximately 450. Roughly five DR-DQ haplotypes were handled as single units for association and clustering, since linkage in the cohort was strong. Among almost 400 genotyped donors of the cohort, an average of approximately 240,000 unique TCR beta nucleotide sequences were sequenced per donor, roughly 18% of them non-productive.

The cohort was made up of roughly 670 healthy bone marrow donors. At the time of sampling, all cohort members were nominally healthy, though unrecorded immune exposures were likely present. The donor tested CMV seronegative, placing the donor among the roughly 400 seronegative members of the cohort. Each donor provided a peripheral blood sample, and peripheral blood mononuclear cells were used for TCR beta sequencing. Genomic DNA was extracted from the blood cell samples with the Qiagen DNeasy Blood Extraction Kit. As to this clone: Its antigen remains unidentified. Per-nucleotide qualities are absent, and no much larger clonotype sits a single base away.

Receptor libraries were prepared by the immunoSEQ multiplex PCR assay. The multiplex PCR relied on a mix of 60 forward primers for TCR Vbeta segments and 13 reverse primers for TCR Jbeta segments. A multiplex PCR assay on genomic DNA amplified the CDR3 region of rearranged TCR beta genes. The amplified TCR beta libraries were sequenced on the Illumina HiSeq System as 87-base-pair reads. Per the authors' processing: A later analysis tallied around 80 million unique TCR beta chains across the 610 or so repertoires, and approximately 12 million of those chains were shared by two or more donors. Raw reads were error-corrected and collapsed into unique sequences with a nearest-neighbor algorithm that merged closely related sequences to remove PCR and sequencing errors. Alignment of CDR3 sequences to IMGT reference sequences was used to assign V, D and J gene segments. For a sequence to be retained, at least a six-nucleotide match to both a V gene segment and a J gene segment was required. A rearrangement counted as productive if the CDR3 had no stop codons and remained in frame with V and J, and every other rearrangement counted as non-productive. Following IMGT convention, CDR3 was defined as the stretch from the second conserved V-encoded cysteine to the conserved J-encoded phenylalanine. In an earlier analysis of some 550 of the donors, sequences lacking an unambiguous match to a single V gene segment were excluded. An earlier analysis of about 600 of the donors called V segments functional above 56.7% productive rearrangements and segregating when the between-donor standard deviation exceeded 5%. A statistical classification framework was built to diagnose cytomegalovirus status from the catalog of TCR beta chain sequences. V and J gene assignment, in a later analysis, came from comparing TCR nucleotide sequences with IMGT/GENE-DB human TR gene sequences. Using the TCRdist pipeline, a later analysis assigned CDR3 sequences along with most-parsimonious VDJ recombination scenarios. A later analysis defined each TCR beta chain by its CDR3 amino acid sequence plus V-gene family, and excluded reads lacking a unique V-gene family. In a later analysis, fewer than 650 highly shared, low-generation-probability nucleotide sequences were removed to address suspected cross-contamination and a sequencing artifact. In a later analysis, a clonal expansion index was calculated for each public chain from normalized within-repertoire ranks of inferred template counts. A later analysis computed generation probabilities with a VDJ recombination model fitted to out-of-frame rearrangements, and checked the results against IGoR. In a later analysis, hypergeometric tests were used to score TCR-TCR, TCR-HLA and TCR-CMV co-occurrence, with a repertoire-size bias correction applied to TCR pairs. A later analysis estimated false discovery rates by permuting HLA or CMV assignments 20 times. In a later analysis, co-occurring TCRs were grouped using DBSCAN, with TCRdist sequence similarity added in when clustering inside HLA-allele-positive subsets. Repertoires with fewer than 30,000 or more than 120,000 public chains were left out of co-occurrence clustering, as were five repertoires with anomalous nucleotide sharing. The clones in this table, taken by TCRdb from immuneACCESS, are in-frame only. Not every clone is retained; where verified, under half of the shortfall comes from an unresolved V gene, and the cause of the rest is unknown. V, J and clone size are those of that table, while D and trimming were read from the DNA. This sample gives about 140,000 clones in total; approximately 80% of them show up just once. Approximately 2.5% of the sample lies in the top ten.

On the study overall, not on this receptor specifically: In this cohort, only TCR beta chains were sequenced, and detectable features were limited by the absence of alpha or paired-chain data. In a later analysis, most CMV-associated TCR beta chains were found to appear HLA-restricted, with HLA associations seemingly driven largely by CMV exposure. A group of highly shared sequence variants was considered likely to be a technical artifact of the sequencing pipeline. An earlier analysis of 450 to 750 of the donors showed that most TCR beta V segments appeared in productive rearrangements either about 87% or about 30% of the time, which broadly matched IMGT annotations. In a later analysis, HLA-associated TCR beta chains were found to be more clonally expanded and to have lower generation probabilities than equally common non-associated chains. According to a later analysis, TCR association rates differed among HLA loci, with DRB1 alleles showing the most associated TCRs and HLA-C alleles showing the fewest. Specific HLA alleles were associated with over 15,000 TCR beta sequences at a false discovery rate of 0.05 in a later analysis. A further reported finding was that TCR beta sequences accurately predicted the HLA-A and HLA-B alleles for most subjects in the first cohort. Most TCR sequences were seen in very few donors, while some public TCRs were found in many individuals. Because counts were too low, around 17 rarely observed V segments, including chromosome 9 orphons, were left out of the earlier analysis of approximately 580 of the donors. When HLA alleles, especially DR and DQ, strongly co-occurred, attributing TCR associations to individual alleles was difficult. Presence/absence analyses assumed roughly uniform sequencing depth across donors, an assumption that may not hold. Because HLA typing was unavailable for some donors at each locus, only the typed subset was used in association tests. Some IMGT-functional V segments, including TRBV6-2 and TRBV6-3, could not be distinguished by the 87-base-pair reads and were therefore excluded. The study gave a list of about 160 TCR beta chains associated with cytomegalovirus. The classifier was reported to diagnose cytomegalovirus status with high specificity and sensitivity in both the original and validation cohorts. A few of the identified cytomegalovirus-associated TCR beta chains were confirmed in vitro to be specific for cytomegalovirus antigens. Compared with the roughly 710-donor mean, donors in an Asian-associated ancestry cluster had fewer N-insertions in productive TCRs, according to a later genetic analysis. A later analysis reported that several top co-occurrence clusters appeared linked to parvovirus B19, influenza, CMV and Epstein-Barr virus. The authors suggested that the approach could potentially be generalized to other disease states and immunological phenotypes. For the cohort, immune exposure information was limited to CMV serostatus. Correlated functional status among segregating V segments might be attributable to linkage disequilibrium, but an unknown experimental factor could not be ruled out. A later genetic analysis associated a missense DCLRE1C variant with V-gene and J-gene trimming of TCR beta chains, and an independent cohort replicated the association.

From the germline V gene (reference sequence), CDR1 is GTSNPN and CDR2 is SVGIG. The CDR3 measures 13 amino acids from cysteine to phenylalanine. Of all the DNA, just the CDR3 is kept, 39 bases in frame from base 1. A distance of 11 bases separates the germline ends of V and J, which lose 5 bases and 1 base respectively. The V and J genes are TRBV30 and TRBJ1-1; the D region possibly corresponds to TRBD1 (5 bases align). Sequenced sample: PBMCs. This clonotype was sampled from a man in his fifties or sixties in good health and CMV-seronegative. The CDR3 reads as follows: CAWAGLRNTEAFF. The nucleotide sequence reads TGTGCCTGGGCGGGACTCCGGAACACTGAAGCTTTCTTT.